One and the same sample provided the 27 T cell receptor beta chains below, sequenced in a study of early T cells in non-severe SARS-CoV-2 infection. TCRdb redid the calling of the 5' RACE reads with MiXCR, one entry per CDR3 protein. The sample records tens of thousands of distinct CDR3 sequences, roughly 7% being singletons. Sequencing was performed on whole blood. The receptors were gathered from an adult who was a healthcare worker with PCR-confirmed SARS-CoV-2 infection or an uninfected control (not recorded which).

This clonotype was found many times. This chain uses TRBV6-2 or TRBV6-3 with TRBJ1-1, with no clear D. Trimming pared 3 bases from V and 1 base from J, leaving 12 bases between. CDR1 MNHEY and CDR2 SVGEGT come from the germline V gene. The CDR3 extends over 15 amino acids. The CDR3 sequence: CASSYLRGRNTEAFF. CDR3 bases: TGTGCCAGCAGTTATCTGAGAGGGAGGAACACTGAAGCTTTCTTT.

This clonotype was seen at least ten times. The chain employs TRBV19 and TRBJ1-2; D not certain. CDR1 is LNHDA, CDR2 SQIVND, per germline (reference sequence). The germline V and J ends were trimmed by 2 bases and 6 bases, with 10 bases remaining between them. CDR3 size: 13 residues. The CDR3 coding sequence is TGTGCCAGTAGTATATCGCGGACTAATGGCTACACCTTC. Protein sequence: CASSISRTNGYTF.

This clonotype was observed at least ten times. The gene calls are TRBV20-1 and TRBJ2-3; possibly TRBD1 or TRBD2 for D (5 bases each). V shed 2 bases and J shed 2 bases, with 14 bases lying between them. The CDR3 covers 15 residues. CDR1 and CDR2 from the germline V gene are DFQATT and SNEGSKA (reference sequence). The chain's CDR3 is CSARKPGRNTDTQYF. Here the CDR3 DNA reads TGCAGTGCTAGAAAGCCGGGGCGTAACACAGATACGCAGTATTTT.

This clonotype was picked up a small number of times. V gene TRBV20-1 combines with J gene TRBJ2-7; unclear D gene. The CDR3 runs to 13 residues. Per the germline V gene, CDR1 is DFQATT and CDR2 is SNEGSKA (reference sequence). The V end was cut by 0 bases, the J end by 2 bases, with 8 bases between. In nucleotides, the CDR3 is TGCAGTGCTAGAGATAGTATAGCCTACGAGCAGTACTTC. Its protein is CSARDSIAYEQYF.

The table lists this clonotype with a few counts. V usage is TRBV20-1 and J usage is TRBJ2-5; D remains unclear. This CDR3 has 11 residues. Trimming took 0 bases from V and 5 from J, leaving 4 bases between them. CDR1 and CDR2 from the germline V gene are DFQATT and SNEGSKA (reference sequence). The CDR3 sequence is CSARDIETQYF. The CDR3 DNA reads TGCAGTGCTAGAGATATCGAGACCCAGTACTTC.

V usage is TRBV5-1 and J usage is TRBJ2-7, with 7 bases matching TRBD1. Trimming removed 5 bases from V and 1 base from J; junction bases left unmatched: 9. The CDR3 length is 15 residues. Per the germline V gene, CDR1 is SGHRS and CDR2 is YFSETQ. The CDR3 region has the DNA TGCGCCAGCAGACCCTGGGCAGGGGGTTCCTACGAGCAGTACTTC. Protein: CASRPWAGGSYEQYF.

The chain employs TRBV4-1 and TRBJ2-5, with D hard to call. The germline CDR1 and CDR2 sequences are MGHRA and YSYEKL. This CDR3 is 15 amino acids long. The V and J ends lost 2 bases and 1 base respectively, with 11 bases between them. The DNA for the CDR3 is TGCGCCAGCAGCCAAACCACCCGGGTCCAAGAGACCCAGTACTTC. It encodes CASSQTTRVQETQYF.

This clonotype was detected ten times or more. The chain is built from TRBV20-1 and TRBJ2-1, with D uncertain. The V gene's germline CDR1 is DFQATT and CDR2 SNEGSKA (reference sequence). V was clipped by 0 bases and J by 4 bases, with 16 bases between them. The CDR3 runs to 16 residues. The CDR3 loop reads CSARDLGSGRYNEQFF. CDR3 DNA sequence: TGCAGTGCTAGAGATCTAGGGTCAGGCAGATACAATGAGCAGTTCTTC.

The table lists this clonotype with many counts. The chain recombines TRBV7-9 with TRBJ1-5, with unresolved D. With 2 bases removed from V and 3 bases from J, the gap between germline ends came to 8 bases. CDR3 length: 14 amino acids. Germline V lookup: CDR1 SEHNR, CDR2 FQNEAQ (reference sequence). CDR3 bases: TGTGCCAGCAGCTTATATGACGACAATCAGCCCCAGCATTTT. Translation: CASSLYDDNQPQHF.

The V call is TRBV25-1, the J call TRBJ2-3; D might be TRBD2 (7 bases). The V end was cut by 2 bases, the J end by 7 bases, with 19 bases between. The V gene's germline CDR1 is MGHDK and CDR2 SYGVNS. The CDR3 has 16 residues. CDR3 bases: TGTGCCAGCAGTGAAGGTTTTCGGGGGGCGCTTTATACGCAGTATTTT. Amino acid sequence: CASSEGFRGALYTQYF.

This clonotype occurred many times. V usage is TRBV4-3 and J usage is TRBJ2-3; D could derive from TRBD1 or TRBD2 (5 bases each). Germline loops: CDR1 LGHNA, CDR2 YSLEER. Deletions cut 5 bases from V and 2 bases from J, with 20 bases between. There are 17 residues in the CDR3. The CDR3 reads CASSMEPGPWNTDTQYF. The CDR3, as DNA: TGCGCCAGCAGCATGGAGCCGGGGCCTTGGAACACAGATACGCAGTATTTT.

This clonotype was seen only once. The CDR3 coding sequence is TGTGCCAGCTCACCAGGGGGGCTCACTGAAGCTTTCTTT. This gives the protein CASSPGGLTEAFF. The rearrangement links TRBV18 to TRBJ1-1; tentatively, D is TRBD1 (6 bases). From germline, CDR1 is KGHSH and CDR2 LQKENI. CDR3 size: 13 residues. V was pared by 2 bases and J by 4 bases, with 8 bases between. The whole variable domain, filled in from reference TRBV18 and TRBJ1-1, reads NAGVMQNPRHLVRRRGQEARLRCSPMKGHSHVYWYRQLPEEGLKFMVYLQKENIIDESGMPKERFSAEFPKEGPSILRIQQVVRGDSAAYFCASSPGGLTEAFFGQGTRLTVV.

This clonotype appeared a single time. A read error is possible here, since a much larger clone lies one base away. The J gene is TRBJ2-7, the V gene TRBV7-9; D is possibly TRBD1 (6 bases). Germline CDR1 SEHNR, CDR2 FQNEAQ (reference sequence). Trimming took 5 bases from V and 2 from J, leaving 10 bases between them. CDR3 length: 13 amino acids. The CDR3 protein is CASSRDTTYEQYF. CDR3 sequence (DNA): TGTGCCAGCAGCCGGGACACCACCTACGAGCAGTACTTC.

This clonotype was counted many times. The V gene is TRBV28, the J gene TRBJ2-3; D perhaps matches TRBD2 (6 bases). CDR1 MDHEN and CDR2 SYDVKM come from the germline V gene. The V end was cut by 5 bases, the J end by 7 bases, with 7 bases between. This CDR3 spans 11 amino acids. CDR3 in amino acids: CASSGRHTQYF. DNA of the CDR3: TGTGCCAGCAGTGGGAGGCATACGCAGTATTTT.

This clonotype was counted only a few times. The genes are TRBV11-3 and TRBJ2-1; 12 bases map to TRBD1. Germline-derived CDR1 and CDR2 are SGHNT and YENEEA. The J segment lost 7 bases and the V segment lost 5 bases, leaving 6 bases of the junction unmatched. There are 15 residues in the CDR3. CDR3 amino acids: CASSPGQGAFNEQFF. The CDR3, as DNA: TGTGCCAGCAGCCCGGGACAGGGGGCGTTTAATGAGCAGTTCTTC.

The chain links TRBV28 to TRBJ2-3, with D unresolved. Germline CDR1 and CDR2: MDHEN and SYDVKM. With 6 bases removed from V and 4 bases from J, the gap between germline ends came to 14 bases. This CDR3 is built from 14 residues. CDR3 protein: CASSWAGLADTQYF. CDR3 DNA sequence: TGTGCCAGCAGCTGGGCAGGTTTGGCAGATACGCAGTATTTT.

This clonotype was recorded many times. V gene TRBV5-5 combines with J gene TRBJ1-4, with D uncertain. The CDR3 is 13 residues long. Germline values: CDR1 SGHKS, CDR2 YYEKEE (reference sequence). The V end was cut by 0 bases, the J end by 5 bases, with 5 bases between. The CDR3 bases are TGTGCCAGCAGCTTGGCACAGAATGAAAAACTGTTTTTT. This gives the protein CASSLAQNEKLFF. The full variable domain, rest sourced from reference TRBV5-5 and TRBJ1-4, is DAGVTQSPTHLIKTRGQQVTLRCSPISGHKSVSWYQQVLGQGPQFIFQYYEKEERGRGNFPDRFSARQFPNYSSELNVNALLLGDSALYLCASSLAQNEKLFFGSGTQLSVL.

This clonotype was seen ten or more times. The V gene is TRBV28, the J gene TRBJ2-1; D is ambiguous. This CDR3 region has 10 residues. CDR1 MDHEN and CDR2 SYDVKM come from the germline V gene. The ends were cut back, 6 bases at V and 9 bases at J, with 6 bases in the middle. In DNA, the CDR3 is TGTGCCAGCAGCCGACGTGAGCAGTTCTTC. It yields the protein CASSRREQFF.

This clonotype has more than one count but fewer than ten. The CDR3 sequence: CASRRDSLDTQYF. In DNA, the CDR3 is TGTGCCAGCAGGCGGGACAGCCTTGATACGCAGTATTTT. This sequence joins TRBV7-2 and TRBJ2-3; the D gene is possibly TRBD1 (7 bases). The germline CDR1 and CDR2 sequences are SGHTA and FQGNSA. The CDR3 covers 13 residues. V was trimmed by 6 bases and J by 6 bases, leaving 13 bases between them.

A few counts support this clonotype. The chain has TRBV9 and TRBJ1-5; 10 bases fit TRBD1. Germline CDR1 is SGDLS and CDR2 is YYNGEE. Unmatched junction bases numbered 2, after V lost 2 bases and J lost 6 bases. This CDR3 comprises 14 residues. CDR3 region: CASSVTGGVQPQHF. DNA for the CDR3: TGTGCCAGCAGCGTGACAGGGGGCGTTCAGCCCCAGCATTTT.

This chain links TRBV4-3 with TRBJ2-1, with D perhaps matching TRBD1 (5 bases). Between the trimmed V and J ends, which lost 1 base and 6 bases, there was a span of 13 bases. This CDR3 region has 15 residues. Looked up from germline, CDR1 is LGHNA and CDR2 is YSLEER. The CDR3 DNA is TGCGCCAGCAGCCAAGGTGCGGTTCAGGGCAATGAGCAGTTCTTC. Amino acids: CASSQGAVQGNEQFF.

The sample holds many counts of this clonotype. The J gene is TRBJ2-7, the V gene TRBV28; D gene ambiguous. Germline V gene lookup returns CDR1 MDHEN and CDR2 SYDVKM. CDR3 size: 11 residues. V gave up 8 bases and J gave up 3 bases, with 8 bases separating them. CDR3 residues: CASRSYYEQYF. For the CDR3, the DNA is TGTGCCAGCCGCTCCTACTACGAGCAGTACTTC.

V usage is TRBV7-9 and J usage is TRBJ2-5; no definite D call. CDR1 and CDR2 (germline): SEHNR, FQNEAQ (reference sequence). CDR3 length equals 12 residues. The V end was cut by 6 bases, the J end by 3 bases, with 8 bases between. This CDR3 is CASRRSEETQYF. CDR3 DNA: TGTGCCAGCAGGAGATCAGAAGAGACCCAGTACTTC.

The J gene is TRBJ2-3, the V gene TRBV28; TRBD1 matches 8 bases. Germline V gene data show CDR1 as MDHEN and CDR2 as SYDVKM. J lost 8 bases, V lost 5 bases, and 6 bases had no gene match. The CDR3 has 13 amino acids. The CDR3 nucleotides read TGTGCCAGCAGTCGACAGGGGAGGCGTACGCAGTATTTT. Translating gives CASSRQGRRTQYF.

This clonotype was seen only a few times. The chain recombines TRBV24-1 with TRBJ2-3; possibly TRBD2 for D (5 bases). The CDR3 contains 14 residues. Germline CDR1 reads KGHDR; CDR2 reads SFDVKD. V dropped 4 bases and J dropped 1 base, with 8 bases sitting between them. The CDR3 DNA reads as TGTGCCACCAGTGAGCGGACTCGCACAGATACGCAGTATTTT. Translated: CATSERTRTDTQYF.

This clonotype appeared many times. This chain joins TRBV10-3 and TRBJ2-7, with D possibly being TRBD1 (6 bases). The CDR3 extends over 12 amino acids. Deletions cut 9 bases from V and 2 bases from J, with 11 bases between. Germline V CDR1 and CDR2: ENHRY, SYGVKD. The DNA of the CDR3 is TGTGCCATACAGGGTGAGGCCTACGAGCAGTACTTC. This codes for CAIQGEAYEQYF.

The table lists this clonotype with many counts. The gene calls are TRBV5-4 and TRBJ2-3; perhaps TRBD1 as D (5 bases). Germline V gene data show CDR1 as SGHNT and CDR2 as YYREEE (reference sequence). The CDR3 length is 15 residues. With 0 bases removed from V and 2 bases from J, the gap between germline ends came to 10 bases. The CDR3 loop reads CASSLGGLVTDTQYF. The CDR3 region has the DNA TGTGCCAGCAGCTTGGGGGGCTTAGTCACAGATACGCAGTATTTT. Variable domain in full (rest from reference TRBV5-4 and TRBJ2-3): ETGVTQSPTHLIKTRGQQVTLRCSSQSGHNTVSWYQQALGQGPQFIFQYYREEENGRGNFPPRFSGLQFPNYSSELNVNALELDDSALYLCASSLGGLVTDTQYFGPGTRLTVL.